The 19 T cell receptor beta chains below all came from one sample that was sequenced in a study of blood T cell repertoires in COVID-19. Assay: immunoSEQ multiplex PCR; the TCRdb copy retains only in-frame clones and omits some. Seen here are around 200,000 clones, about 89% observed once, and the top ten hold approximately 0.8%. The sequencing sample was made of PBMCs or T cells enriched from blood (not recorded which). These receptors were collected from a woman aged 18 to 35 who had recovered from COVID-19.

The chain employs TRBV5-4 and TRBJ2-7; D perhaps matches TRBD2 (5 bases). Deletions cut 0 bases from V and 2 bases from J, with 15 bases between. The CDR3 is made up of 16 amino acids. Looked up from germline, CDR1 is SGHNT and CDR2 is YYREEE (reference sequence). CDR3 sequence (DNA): TGTGCCAGCAGCTTGGGTCCCGGAGGAAGGGCCTACGAGCAGTACTTC. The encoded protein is CASSLGPGGRAYEQYF.

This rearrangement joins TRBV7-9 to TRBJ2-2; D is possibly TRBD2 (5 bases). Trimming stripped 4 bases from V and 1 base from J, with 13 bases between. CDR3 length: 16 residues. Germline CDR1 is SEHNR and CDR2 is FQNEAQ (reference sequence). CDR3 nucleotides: TGTGCCAGCAGCTCCCTGGACGGGATGAACACCGGGGAGCTGTTTTTT. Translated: CASSSLDGMNTGELFF. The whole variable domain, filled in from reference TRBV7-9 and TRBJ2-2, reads DTGVSQNPRHKITKRGQNVTFRCDPISEHNRLYWYRQTLGQGPEFLTYFQNEAQLEKSRLLSDRFSAERPKGSFSTLEIQRTEQGDSAMYLCASSSLDGMNTGELFFGEGSRLTVL.

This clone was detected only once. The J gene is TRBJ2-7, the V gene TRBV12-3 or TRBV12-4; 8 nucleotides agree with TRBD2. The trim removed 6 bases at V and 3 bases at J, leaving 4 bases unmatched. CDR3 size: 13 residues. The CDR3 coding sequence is TGTGCCAGCAGCGCGGGGGGTCTCTACGAGCAGTACTTC. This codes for CASSAGGLYEQYF.

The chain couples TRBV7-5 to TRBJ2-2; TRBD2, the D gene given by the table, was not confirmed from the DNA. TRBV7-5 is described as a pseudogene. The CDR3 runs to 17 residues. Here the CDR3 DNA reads TGTGCCAGAAGCTTAGTAGGACTAGCGGTCAACACCGGGGAGCTGTTTTTT. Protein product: CARSLVGLAVNTGELFF.

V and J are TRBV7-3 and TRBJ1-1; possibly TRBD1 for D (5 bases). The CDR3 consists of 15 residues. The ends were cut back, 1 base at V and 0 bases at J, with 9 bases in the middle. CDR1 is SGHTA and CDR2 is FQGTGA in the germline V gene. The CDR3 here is CASSLKPGLNTEAFF. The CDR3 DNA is TGTGCCAGCAGCTTAAAACCAGGGCTGAACACTGAAGCTTTCTTT.

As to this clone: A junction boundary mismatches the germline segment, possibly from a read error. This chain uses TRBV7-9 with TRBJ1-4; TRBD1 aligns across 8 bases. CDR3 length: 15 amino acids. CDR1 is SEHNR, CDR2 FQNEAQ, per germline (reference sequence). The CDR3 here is CASSLGQGLNEKLFF. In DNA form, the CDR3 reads TGTGCCAGCAGTTTAGGACAGGGTCTTAATGAAAAACTGTTTTTT.

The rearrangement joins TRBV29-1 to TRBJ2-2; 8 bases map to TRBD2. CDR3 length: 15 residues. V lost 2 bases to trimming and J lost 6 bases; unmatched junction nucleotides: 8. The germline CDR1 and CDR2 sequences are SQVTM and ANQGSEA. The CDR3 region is CSVETREGPSGELFF. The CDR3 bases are TGCAGCGTTGAAACTCGGGAGGGCCCTTCCGGGGAGCTGTTTTTT.

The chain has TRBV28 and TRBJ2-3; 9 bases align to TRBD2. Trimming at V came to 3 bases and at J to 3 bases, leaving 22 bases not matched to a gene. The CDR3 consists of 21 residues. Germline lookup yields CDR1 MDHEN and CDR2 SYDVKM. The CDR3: CASSFGPGASGIAMITDTQYF. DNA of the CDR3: TGTGCCAGCAGTTTCGGACCCGGGGCTAGCGGGATAGCGATGATAACAGATACGCAGTATTTT.

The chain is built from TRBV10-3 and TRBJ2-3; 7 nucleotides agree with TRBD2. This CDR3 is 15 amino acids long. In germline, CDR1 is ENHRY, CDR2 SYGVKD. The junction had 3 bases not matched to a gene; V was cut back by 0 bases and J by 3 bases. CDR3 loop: CAISESGGITDTQYF. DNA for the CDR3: TGTGCCATCAGTGAGTCGGGGGGGATAACAGATACGCAGTATTTT.

Written as DNA, the CDR3 is TGTGCCAGCAACGGACTAGCGGGAGGATGGGCCAAAAACATTCAGTACTTC. This sequence encodes CASNGLAGGWAKNIQYF. The rearrangement links TRBV28 to TRBJ2-4; 14 bases align to TRBD2. Trimming at V came to 7 bases and at J to 1 base, leaving 6 bases not matched to a gene. The CDR3 is made up of 17 amino acids. In germline, CDR1 is MDHEN, CDR2 SYDVKM. The full variable domain, with the rest looked up from reference TRBV28 and TRBJ2-4, is DVKVTQSSRYLVKRTGEKVFLECVQDMDHENMFWYRQDPGLGLRLIYFSYDVKMKEKGDIPEGYSVSREKKERFSLILESASTNQTSMYLCASNGLAGGWAKNIQYFGAGTRLSVL.

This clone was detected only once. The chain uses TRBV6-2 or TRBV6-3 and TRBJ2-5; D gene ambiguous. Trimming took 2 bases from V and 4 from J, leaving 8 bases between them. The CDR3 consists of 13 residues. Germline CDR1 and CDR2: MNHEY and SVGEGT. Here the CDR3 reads CASSYSPGETQYF. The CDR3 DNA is TGTGCCAGCAGTTACAGCCCCGGAGAGACCCAGTACTTC.

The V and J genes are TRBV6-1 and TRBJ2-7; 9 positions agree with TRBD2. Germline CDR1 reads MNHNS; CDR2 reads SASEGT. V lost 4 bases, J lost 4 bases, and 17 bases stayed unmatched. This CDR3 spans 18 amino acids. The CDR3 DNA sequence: TGTGCCAGCAGTGCGGAAGCGGGAGGTCTCCCATTTAGGTACGAGCAGTACTTC. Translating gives CASSAEAGGLPFRYEQYF.

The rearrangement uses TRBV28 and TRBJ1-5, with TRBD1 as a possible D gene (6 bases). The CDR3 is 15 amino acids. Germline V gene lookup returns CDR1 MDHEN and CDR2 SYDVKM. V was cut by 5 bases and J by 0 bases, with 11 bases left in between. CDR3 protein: CASSTGPYSNQPQHF. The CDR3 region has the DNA TGTGCCAGCAGTACAGGGCCCTATAGCAATCAGCCCCAGCATTTT.

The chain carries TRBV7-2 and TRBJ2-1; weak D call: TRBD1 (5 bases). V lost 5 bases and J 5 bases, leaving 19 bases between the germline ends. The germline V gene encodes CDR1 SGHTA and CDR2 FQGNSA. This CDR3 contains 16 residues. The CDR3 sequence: CASSTKGSTGNNEQFF. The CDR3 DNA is TGTGCCAGCAGCACGAAGGGGTCGACTGGAAACAATGAGCAGTTCTTC.

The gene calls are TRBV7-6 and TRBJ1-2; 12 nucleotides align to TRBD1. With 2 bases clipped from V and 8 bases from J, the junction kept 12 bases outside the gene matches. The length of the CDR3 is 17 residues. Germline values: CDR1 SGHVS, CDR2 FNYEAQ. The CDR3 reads CASSLSNPGQGARGYTF. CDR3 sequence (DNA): TGTGCCAGCAGCTTATCGAACCCGGGACAGGGGGCGCGCGGCTACACCTTC.

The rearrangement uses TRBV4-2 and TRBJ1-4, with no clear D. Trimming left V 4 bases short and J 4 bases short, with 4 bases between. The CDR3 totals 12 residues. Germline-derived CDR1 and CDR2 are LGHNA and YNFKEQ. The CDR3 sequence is CASSLLNEKLFF. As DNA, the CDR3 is TGTGCCAGCAGCCTACTTAATGAAAAACTGTTTTTT.

This CDR3 is CASSEPGLSSYEQYF. The CDR3 DNA follows: TGTGCCAGTAGTGAGCCGGGACTGTCCTCCTACGAGCAGTACTTC. This chain links TRBV19 with TRBJ2-7; a possible D gene is TRBD2 (6 bases). The CDR3 loop spans 15 amino acids. V was cut by 5 bases and J by 0 bases, with 14 bases left in between. Germline V CDR1 and CDR2: LNHDA, SQIVND (reference sequence). The full variable domain, its missing parts supplied by reference TRBV19 and TRBJ2-7, is DGGITQSPKYLFRKEGQNVTLSCEQNLNHDAMYWYRQDPGQGLRLIYYSQIVNDFQKGDIAEGYSVSREKKESFPLTVTSAQKNPTAFYLCASSEPGLSSYEQYFGPGTRLTVT.

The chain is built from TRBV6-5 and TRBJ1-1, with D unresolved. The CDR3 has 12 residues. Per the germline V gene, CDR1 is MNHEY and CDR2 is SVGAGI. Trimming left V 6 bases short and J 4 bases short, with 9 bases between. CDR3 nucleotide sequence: TGTGCCAGCAGCCGCCCCGGCACTGAAGCTTTCTTT. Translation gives CASSRPGTEAFF.

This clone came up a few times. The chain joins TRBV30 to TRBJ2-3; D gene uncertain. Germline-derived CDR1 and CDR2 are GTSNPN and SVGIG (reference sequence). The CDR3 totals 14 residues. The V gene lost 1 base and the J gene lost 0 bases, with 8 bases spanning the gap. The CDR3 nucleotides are TGTGCCTGGAGTGCTGACACTAGCACAGATACGCAGTATTTT. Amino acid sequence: CAWSADTSTDTQYF.